This is a list of T cell receptor beta chains from one sample in a study of blood T cell repertoires in COVID-19. Data came from immunoSEQ multiplex PCR; TCRdb stores just in-frame clones and leaves some out. The data show 250,000 or so clones, about 88% seen once. Sequencing used peripheral blood. These receptors all come from a woman between 40 and 55 years old who had recovered from COVID-19. CDR3s include the opening cysteine and the closing phenylalanine or tryptophan. Fields, in order: V gene, clone size, J gene, D gene, CDR3 protein, CDR3 DNA. D genes are given only for firm matches. The size field is filled for only some rows; it gives once, few, many or a size class.

>TRBV19|-|TRBJ1-5|-
CASSSLDGGNQPQHF
TGTGCCAGTTCCTCCCTGGACGGAGGTAATCAGCCCCAGCATTTT
>TRBV14|-|TRBJ2-3|-
CASSQGTKDTQYF
TGTGCCAGCAGCCAAGGGACAAAGGATACGCAGTATTTT
>TRBV6-5|-|TRBJ2-7|TRBD2
CASSRLADEQYF
TGTGCCAGCAGCCGACTAGCAGACGAGCAGTACTTC
>TRBV5-1|-|TRBJ2-6|TRBD1
CASSLRAGTGTSGANVLTF
TGCGCCAGCAGCTTGAGGGCCGGGACAGGGACCTCTGGGGCCAACGTCCTGACTTTC
>TRBV10-3|-|TRBJ2-2|TRBD2
CATRGSGRAGELFF
TGTGCCACCCGAGGTAGCGGGAGGGCCGGGGAGCTGTTTTTT
>TRBV6-5|-|TRBJ1-3|-
CATSTGLPNTIYF
TGTGCCACCAGCACGGGACTGCCAAACACCATATATTTT
>TRBV7-6|-|TRBJ2-7|TRBD2
CASSLGGLAGSKGEQYF
TGTGCCAGCAGCTTAGGGGGACTAGCGGGGTCTAAAGGGGAGCAGTACTTC
>TRBV28|-|TRBJ2-1|TRBD2
CASSTSASYNEQFF
TGTGCCAGCAGCACTAGCGCCTCCTACAATGAGCAGTTCTTC
>TRBV7-2|-|TRBJ2-7|-
CASSGWDRGLDEQYF
TGTGCCAGCAGCGGATGGGACCGGGGGTTGGACGAGCAGTACTTC
>TRBV7-2|-|TRBJ2-3|-
CASSLASTSHDTQYF
TGTGCCAGCAGCTTAGCGTCAACTAGTCACGATACGCAGTATTTT
>TRBV19|-|TRBJ1-1|-
CASSQKAYATRQNTEAFF
TGTGCCAGTAGTCAAAAAGCCTACGCCACCAGACAGAACACTGAAGCTTTCTTT
>TRBV6-5|-|TRBJ1-4|-
CASSYSRGGASKKLFF
TGTGCCAGCAGTTACTCGAGGGGGGGCGCTTCAAAAAAACTGTTTTTT
>TRBV5-6|-|TRBJ2-1|-
CASTVRDSPMNEQFF
TGTGCCAGCACCGTCCGGGACTCCCCTATGAATGAGCAGTTCTTC
>TRBV12-5|-|TRBJ1-5|-
CASGPPGGPQHF
TGTGCTAGTGGTCCCCCGGGAGGACCCCAGCATTTT
>TRBV7-2|-|TRBJ2-3|TRBD1
CASSSDREADTQYF
TGTGCCAGCAGCTCGGACAGGGAAGCAGATACGCAGTATTTT
>TRBV6-2/TRBV6-3|-|TRBJ1-1|TRBD1
CASSFDRETEAFF
TGTGCCAGCAGCTTCGACAGGGAGACTGAAGCTTTCTTT
>TRBV6-6|-|TRBJ2-5|-
CASLGDSKETQYF
TGTGCCAGCCTGGGTGACTCAAAAGAGACCCAGTACTTC
>TRBV27|-|TRBJ2-2|TRBD2
CASSPSGRGHGELFF
TGTGCCAGCAGTCCTAGCGGGAGAGGTCACGGGGAGCTGTTTTTT
>TRBV29-1|-|TRBJ1-2|TRBD1
CSVGQGSGYTF
TGCAGCGTTGGACAGGGATCTGGCTACACCTTC
>TRBV19|-|TRBJ1-1|TRBD1
CASSIGQGAEAFF
TGTGCCAGTAGTATAGGCCAGGGGGCTGAAGCTTTCTTT
>TRBV11-3|-|TRBJ2-1|TRBD2
CASSLGLAGYNEQFF
TGTGCCAGCAGCTTAGGACTAGCGGGCTACAATGAGCAGTTCTTC
>TRBV5-4|-|TRBJ1-6|TRBD1
CASSLAGGSSPLHF
TGTGCCAGCAGCTTGGCAGGGGGCAGTTCACCCCTCCACTTT
>TRBV6-5|-|TRBJ2-2|TRBD1
CASRRRGTGELFF
TGTGCCAGCAGACGCAGGGGGACCGGGGAGCTGTTTTTT
>TRBV2|-|TRBJ2-4|TRBD2
CASRVAGGGNIQYF
TGTGCCAGCAGGGTAGCGGGAGGCGGGAACATTCAGTACTTC
>TRBV2|-|TRBJ1-4|-
CASSGVGGREKLFF
TGTGCCAGCAGCGGGGTCGGCGGGAGGGAAAAACTGTTTTTT
>TRBV6-6|once|TRBJ1-5|TRBD1
CASHRGSNQPQHF
TGTGCCAGCCACAGGGGTTCCAATCAGCCCCAGCATTTT
>TRBV4-2|-|TRBJ2-5|-
CASSQDGTKETQYF
TGTGCCAGCAGCCAAGACGGTACTAAAGAGACCCAGTACTTC
>TRBV11-3|once|TRBJ2-3|TRBD2
CASSLDGLADTDTQYF
TGTGCCAGCAGCTTGGATGGACTAGCGGACACAGATACGCAGTATTTT
>TRBV5-6|-|TRBJ2-3|TRBD2
CASKRTSGRTDTQYF
TGTGCCAGCAAAAGGACTAGCGGACGCACAGATACGCAGTATTTT
>TRBV9|-|TRBJ2-2|-
CASSDGRASDTGELFF
TGTGCCAGCAGCGACGGCAGGGCATCGGACACCGGGGAGCTGTTTTTT
>TRBV11-2|-|TRBJ2-5|TRBD2
CASSPLYGRVETQYF
TGTGCCAGCAGCCCCCTTTACGGGAGGGTGGAGACCCAGTACTTC
>TRBV5-4|once|TRBJ2-2|TRBD2
CASHGAGGPTGELFF
TGTGCCAGCCATGGGGCGGGAGGGCCCACCGGGGAGCTGTTTTTT
>TRBV20-1|few|TRBJ2-7|-
CSALDSYEQYF
TGCAGTGCTTTGGACTCTTACGAGCAGTACTTC
>TRBV19|once|TRBJ2-1|-
CASSIPTPGRPYNEQFF
TGTGCCAGTAGTATTCCAACCCCCGGCAGGCCCTACAATGAGCAGTTCTTC
>TRBV4-1|-|TRBJ1-1|TRBD1
CASSQPGTEDCEAFF
TGCGCCAGCAGCCAACCCGGGACAGAAGACTGTGAAGCTTTCTTT
>TRBV7-9|-|TRBJ2-2|-
CASNYGELFF
TGTGCCAGCAATTACGGGGAGCTGTTTTTT
>TRBV3-1/TRBV3-2|-|TRBJ2-1|-
CASSHPGADEQFF
TGTGCCAGCAGCCACCCGGGAGCAGATGAGCAGTTCTTC
>TRBV6-5|-|TRBJ2-3|-
CASSYSTRHPQYF
TGTGCCAGCAGTTACTCGACACGCCACCCCCAGTATTTT
>TRBV5-4|-|TRBJ2-3|TRBD2
CASSIGLAGVLDTDTQYF
TGTGCCAGCAGCATCGGACTAGCGGGAGTGCTGGACACAGATACGCAGTATTTT